These T cell receptor beta chains were read from a single sample in a study of shared clonotypes between healthy human individuals. Measured with immunoSEQ multiplex PCR; TCRdb has only the in-frame clones, and not every one. The sample lists about 2.4 million clones, approximately 90% seen once, with more than 0.12% in the top ten. The sample was naive CD4+ T cells sorted from blood. These receptors all stem from a man aged 18 to 29 in good health. Each CDR3 is given with its conserved first and last residue. Each record gives: D gene, J gene, V gene, clone size, CDR3 protein, CDR3 DNA. A D gene is named only where the DNA matches it firmly. Rows may omit the clone size; those that give it use once, few, many or a size class.

d_gene: .
j_gene: TRBJ1-3
v_gene: TRBV29-1
abundance: .
CDR3aa: CSVETGGNTIYF
CDR3nt: TGCAGCGTCGAGACAGGTGGAAACACCATATATTTT

d_gene: .
j_gene: TRBJ2-7
v_gene: TRBV5-4
abundance: .
CDR3aa: CASSLAGGLSSYEQYF
CDR3nt: TGTGCCAGCAGCTTGGCCGGCGGGCTAAGCTCCTACGAGCAGTACTTC

d_gene: TRBD1
j_gene: TRBJ2-2
v_gene: TRBV29-1
abundance: .
CDR3aa: CSVDRDSHTGELFF
CDR3nt: TGCAGCGTGGACCGGGACAGTCACACCGGGGAGCTGTTTTTT

d_gene: .
j_gene: TRBJ1-4
v_gene: TRBV19
abundance: .
CDR3aa: CASSQVANEKLFF
CDR3nt: TGTGCCAGTAGTCAAGTCGCTAATGAAAAACTGTTTTTT

d_gene: .
j_gene: TRBJ2-2
v_gene: TRBV7-9
abundance: .
CDR3aa: CASSLGRQSNTGELFF
CDR3nt: TGTGCCAGCAGCTTAGGTCGGCAGTCGAACACCGGGGAGCTGTTTTTT

d_gene: .
j_gene: TRBJ1-4
v_gene: TRBV27
abundance: .
CDR3aa: CASSSNWANEKLFF
CDR3nt: TGTGCCAGCAGTTCAAACTGGGCTAATGAAAAACTGTTTTTT

d_gene: .
j_gene: TRBJ1-4
v_gene: TRBV5-1
abundance: .
CDR3aa: CASSLAGAGEKLFF
CDR3nt: TGCGCCAGCAGCTTGGCGGGGGCGGGGGAAAAACTGTTTTTT

d_gene: TRBD1
j_gene: TRBJ1-1
v_gene: TRBV5-6
abundance: .
CDR3aa: CASSLYGQGYTEAFF
CDR3nt: TGTGCCAGCAGCCTATACGGACAGGGCTACACTGAAGCTTTCTTT

d_gene: TRBD1
j_gene: TRBJ1-2
v_gene: TRBV4-3
abundance: once
CDR3aa: CASSQDLLQGGNYGYTF
CDR3nt: TGCGCCAGCAGCCAAGACCTCCTACAGGGGGGAAACTATGGCTACACCTTC

d_gene: TRBD1
j_gene: TRBJ2-3
v_gene: TRBV28
abundance: .
CDR3aa: CASSLLKGARTDTQYF
CDR3nt: TGTGCCAGCAGTTTGCTAAAGGGGGCTCGCACAGATACGCAGTATTTT

d_gene: .
j_gene: TRBJ1-4
v_gene: TRBV19
abundance: .
CDR3aa: CASSMREIRGKLFF
CDR3nt: TGTGCCAGTAGTATGAGAGAGATACGAGGAAAACTGTTTTTT

d_gene: .
j_gene: TRBJ1-2
v_gene: TRBV19
abundance: .
CDR3aa: CASSMAPVGQRYGYTF
CDR3nt: TGTGCCAGTAGTATGGCCCCGGTCGGACAAAGGTATGGCTACACCTTC

d_gene: .
j_gene: TRBJ2-3
v_gene: TRBV11-2
abundance: .
CDR3aa: CASSLKTGRTDTQYF
CDR3nt: TGTGCCAGCAGCTTAAAAACTGGCCGCACAGATACGCAGTATTTT

d_gene: .
j_gene: TRBJ1-5
v_gene: TRBV19
abundance: .
CDR3aa: CASSIGIRNQPQHF
CDR3nt: TGTGCCAGTAGTATCGGAATACGCAATCAGCCCCAGCATTTT

d_gene: .
j_gene: TRBJ2-7
v_gene: TRBV28
abundance: .
CDR3aa: CASSPGGEYEQYF
CDR3nt: TGTGCCAGCAGTCCAGGGGGGGAGTACGAGCAGTACTTC

d_gene: .
j_gene: TRBJ2-1
v_gene: TRBV2
abundance: .
CDR3aa: CASRWDSINEQFF
CDR3nt: TGTGCCAGCAGGTGGGACTCCATCAATGAGCAGTTCTTC

d_gene: .
j_gene: TRBJ1-2
v_gene: TRBV25-1
abundance: .
CDR3aa: CASSQGNYGYTF
CDR3nt: TGTGCCAGCTCTCAGGGAAACTATGGCTACACCTTC

d_gene: TRBD2
j_gene: TRBJ2-1
v_gene: TRBV7-2
abundance: .
CDR3aa: CASSLQSGRWVDEQFF
CDR3nt: TGTGCCAGCAGCTTACAGAGCGGGAGGTGGGTCGATGAGCAGTTCTTC

d_gene: .
j_gene: TRBJ2-7
v_gene: TRBV28
abundance: .
CDR3aa: CASSLNAGPYEQYF
CDR3nt: TGTGCCAGCAGTTTAAATGCCGGTCCCTACGAGCAGTACTTC

d_gene: .
j_gene: TRBJ1-2
v_gene: TRBV4-2
abundance: .
CDR3aa: CASSPAPGLLSGYTF
CDR3nt: TGTGCCAGCAGCCCCGCCCCGGGCCTCTTAAGCGGCTACACCTTC

d_gene: .
j_gene: TRBJ1-1
v_gene: TRBV6-4
abundance: .
CDR3aa: CASKRDNLNTEAFF
CDR3nt: TGTGCCAGCAAAAGGGATAACCTGAACACTGAAGCTTTCTTT

d_gene: TRBD1
j_gene: TRBJ2-7
v_gene: TRBV5-1
abundance: .
CDR3aa: CASSSRTGATYEQYF
CDR3nt: TGCGCCAGCAGCTCCAGGACAGGGGCCACCTACGAGCAGTACTTC